This TCR beta chain was identified in a study of T cell responses to AZD1222 COVID-19 vaccine. Study-wide results and caveats: All repertoire sampling was performed exclusively after the peak T cell response. Nearly half of unique spike-specific TCRs reportedly avoided B.1.351 and B.1.1.7 mutated regions.

V lost 2 bases to trimming and J lost 2 bases; unmatched junction nucleotides: 6. Germline V gene sequence: CDR1 MNHEY, CDR2 SVGEGT. The CDR3 runs 16 residues. Sequencing used immunoSEQ multiplex PCR; TCRdb keeps in-frame clones, though not all of them. The sample comprises 70,000 to 85,000 clones, roughly four fifths of which are singletons, and under 1.5% rests with the top ten. Worth noting for this clone: Its antigen is unidentified.

This chain connects TRBV6-2 or TRBV6-3 to TRBJ2-5; 9 positions agree with TRBD2. This TCR came from an adult who received the AZD1222 COVID-19 vaccine. Sequenced here: peripheral blood, sampled 28 days after the second AZD1222 dose. CDR3 region: CASSYPYSGRQETQYF. Written as DNA, the CDR3 is TGTGCCAGCAGTTACCCCTATAGCGGGAGACAAGAGACCCAGTACTTC.